The 21 T cell receptor beta chains given below trace back to one sample, sequenced in a study of blood T cell repertoires in COVID-19. Some clones are missing from TCRdb's copy, which holds only in-frame ones; the method was immunoSEQ multiplex PCR. The sample has some 400,000 clones, just over 90% seen once. Sequencing used PBMCs or T cells enriched from blood (not recorded which). These receptors originate from a middle-aged woman who had been exposed to COVID-19.

CDR3 bases: TGTGCCAGTAGAAAGTTGACGGGACAGGGGGATAACTATAATTCACCCCTCCACTTT. Its translation: CASRKLTGQGDNYNSPLHF. V usage is TRBV19 and J usage is TRBJ1-6; 11 bases match TRBD1. Germline V lookup: CDR1 LNHDA, CDR2 SQIVND (reference sequence). There are 19 residues in the CDR3. V lost 6 bases, J lost 3 bases, and 13 bases stayed unmatched.

The rearrangement uses TRBV12-3 or TRBV12-4 and TRBJ2-7; a weak D match, TRBD1 (5 bases). The germline V and J ends were trimmed by 2 bases and 5 bases, with 10 bases remaining between them. The CDR3 length is 13 residues. Here the CDR3 reads CASSLRGGDEQYF. In DNA form, the CDR3 reads TGTGCCAGCAGTTTAAGGGGTGGCGACGAGCAGTACTTC.

This rearrangement joins TRBV5-6 to TRBJ2-5; D perhaps matches TRBD2 (5 bases). Germline V CDR1 and CDR2: SGHDT, YYEEEE. This CDR3 region has 14 residues. V dropped 4 bases and J dropped 5 bases, with 15 bases sitting between them. CDR3 nucleotide sequence: TGTGCCAGCAGCGTATCCGGACCGGGGGAGACCCAGTACTTC. Encoded protein: CASSVSGPGETQYF.

In the case of this clone: At the DNA level, this CDR3 is encoded by other sequences in the same sample as well. This rearrangement joins TRBV3-1 (or the pseudogene TRBV3-2) to TRBJ1-5; possibly TRBD1 for D (5 bases). The V end was cut by 0 bases, the J end by 4 bases, with 10 bases between. Germline assignment: CDR1 LGHDT and CDR2 YNNKEL (reference sequence). The CDR3 spans 15 residues. The CDR3 DNA sequence: TGTGCCAGCAGCCAAGATCCCGGGGGAAATCAGCCCCAGCATTTT. It codes for CASSQDPGGNQPQHF.

The J gene is TRBJ2-5, the V gene TRBV19; weak D call: TRBD2 (6 bases). Trimming cost V 6 bases and J 5 bases, with 13 bases left between them. Germline assignment: CDR1 LNHDA and CDR2 SQIVND (reference sequence). The CDR3 is made up of 13 amino acids. CDR3 DNA sequence: TGTGCCAGTAGATTCGGGGGATCCGAGACCCAGTACTTC. Its translation: CASRFGGSETQYF.

The CDR3 protein is CASSSGVEDTF. The CDR3 DNA reads as TGCGCCAGCAGTTCCGGGGTGGAGGACACCTTC. The chain links TRBV5-1 to TRBJ1-2; no definite D call. This CDR3 comprises 11 residues. Trimming shortened V by 5 bases and J by 12 bases, and 14 bases separated the two germline ends. The V gene's germline CDR1 is SGHRS and CDR2 YFSETQ. The full variable domain, in which reference TRBV5-1 and TRBJ1-2 provide the parts outside the CDR3, is KAGVTQTPRYLIKTRGQQVTLSCSPISGHRSVSWYQQTPGQGLQFLFEYFSETQRNKGNFPGRFSGRQFSNSRSEMNVSTLELGDSALYLCASSSGVEDTFGSGTRLTVV.

A remark on this clone: This sample includes further DNA sequences coding for the same CDR3. The chain joins TRBV6-5 to TRBJ2-7, with D possibly being TRBD2 (7 bases). Germline V gene data show CDR1 as MNHEY and CDR2 as SVGAGI. Trimming pared 8 bases from V and 4 bases from J, leaving 12 bases between. This CDR3 has 12 residues. CDR3 residues: CASGRGSYEQYF. CDR3 nucleotide sequence: TGTGCCAGCGGGAGGGGGTCGTACGAGCAGTACTTC.

V gene TRBV2 combines with J gene TRBJ1-3, with D unresolved. V was cut by 1 base and J by 0 bases, with 4 bases left in between. The germline CDR1 and CDR2 sequences are SNHLY and FYNNEI. The CDR3 totals 14 residues. The CDR3 region is CASSEGYSGNTIYF. For the CDR3, the DNA is TGTGCCAGCAGTGAAGGCTACTCTGGAAACACCATATATTTT. The variable domain in full, completed from reference TRBV2 and TRBJ1-3, reads EPEVTQTPSHQVTQMGQEVILRCVPISNHLYFYWYRQILGQKVEFLVSFYNNEISEKSEIFDDQFSVERPDGSNFTLKIRSTKLEDSAMYFCASSEGYSGNTIYFGEGSWLTVV.

The chain links TRBV30 to TRBJ1-5; 8 bases are a match to TRBD1. V lost 0 bases and J lost 3; bases outside the gene matches: 10. Germline V gene sequence: CDR1 GTSNPN, CDR2 SVGIG (reference sequence). The CDR3 loop spans 17 amino acids. CDR3 nucleotide sequence: TGTGCCTGGAGTGTCAGGGGGCAGAGGAGAGACAATCAGCCCCAGCATTTT. Amino acids: CAWSVRGQRRDNQPQHF.

V usage is TRBV10-3 and J usage is TRBJ2-7, with a possible D match to TRBD1 (6 bases). Looked up from germline, CDR1 is ENHRY and CDR2 is SYGVKD. Trimming left V 2 bases short and J 3 bases short, with 11 bases between. CDR3 size: 14 residues. Here the CDR3 DNA reads TGTGCCATCAGTGAGCAGGGGTCGGGCTACGAGCAGTACTTC. Translated, it gives CAISEQGSGYEQYF.

The rearrangement uses TRBV19 and TRBJ1-1, with a tentative D call TRBD1 (5 bases). Germline V gives CDR1 LNHDA, CDR2 SQIVND (reference sequence). The CDR3 has 14 residues. V gave up 3 bases and J gave up 0 bases, with 8 bases separating them. The CDR3 nucleotides read TGTGCCAGTAGTATGAACAGGCTGAACACTGAAGCTTTCTTT. Protein: CASSMNRLNTEAFF.

The chain combines TRBV12-5 with TRBJ2-3; D gene uncertain. The V gene lost 2 bases and the J gene lost 4 bases, with 13 bases spanning the gap. This CDR3 is built from 15 residues. Germline V CDR1 and CDR2: LGHNT, FRNRAP. The CDR3 DNA reads TGTGCTAGTGGTTTGTTTAGCCCCTACCCAGATACGCAGTATTTT. Amino acid sequence: CASGLFSPYPDTQYF.

V and J are TRBV5-1 and TRBJ2-5; a possible D gene is TRBD1 (6 bases). V was cut by 3 bases and J by 5 bases, with 11 bases left in between. CDR1 and CDR2 (germline): SGHRS, YFSETQ. The CDR3 has 13 amino acids. This CDR3 is CASSSTGMETQYF. As DNA, the CDR3 is TGCGCCAGCAGCTCCACAGGGATGGAGACCCAGTACTTC.

This sequence joins TRBV7-8 and TRBJ1-2; TRBD1 aligns across 7 bases. This CDR3 spans 14 amino acids. Germline V gene sequence: CDR1 SGHVS, CDR2 FQNEAQ. Losses at the gene ends were 5 bases for V and 2 bases for J; bases not matched to a gene: 5. The chain's CDR3 is CASSATGNNYGYTF. The CDR3 DNA follows: TGTGCCAGCAGCGCGACAGGGAACAACTATGGCTACACCTTC.

The V and J genes are TRBV18 and TRBJ1-1; no clear D gene. The V gene's germline CDR1 is KGHSH and CDR2 LQKENI. The CDR3 runs to 13 residues. V lost 0 bases and J 5 bases, leaving 7 bases between the germline ends. CDR3 DNA: TGTGCCAGCTCACCACCGGGAGCTACTGAAGCTTTCTTT. The encoded protein is CASSPPGATEAFF. The variable domain in full, with the rest retrieved from reference TRBV18 and TRBJ1-1, is NAGVMQNPRHLVRRRGQEARLRCSPMKGHSHVYWYRQLPEEGLKFMVYLQKENIIDESGMPKERFSAEFPKEGPSILRIQQVVRGDSAAYFCASSPPGATEAFFGQGTRLTVV.

This chain uses TRBV5-4 with TRBJ2-5, with D possibly TRBD2 on 5 matching bases. The length of the CDR3 is 14 residues. Looked up from germline, CDR1 is SGHNT and CDR2 is YYREEE (reference sequence). V dropped 4 bases and J dropped 5 bases, with 15 bases sitting between them. The CDR3 sequence is CASSLGIRGETQYF. The CDR3 region has the DNA TGTGCCAGCAGCCTCGGGATTCGAGGCGAGACCCAGTACTTC.

This sequence joins TRBV7-9 and TRBJ2-6, with D unresolved. This CDR3 spans 14 amino acids. Per germline, CDR1 SEHNR and CDR2 FQNEAQ (reference sequence). Trimming cost V 2 bases and J 1 base, with 3 bases left between them. CDR3 amino acids: CASSLPSGANVLTF. The CDR3 DNA is TGTGCCAGCAGCTTACCGTCTGGGGCCAACGTCCTGACTTTC.

The chain links TRBV27 to TRBJ2-4; possible D gene TRBD1, 5 bases. With 2 bases removed from V and 0 bases from J, the gap between germline ends came to 8 bases. Germline loops: CDR1 MNHEY, CDR2 SMNVEV (reference sequence). The CDR3 length is 15 residues. This CDR3 is CASSLQGLAKNIQYF. Written as DNA, the CDR3 is TGTGCCAGCAGTTTACAGGGATTAGCCAAAAACATTCAGTACTTC.

In this sample, this clone turned up once. The rearrangement uses TRBV3-1 (or the pseudogene TRBV3-2) and TRBJ1-2; TRBD1 matches 7 bases. Germline CDR1 LGHDT, CDR2 YNNKEL (reference sequence). This CDR3 comprises 14 residues. With V trimmed by 4 bases and J by 4 bases, 6 bases remained unmatched. CDR3 residues: CASSPVEGAYGYTF. The CDR3 coding sequence is TGTGCCAGCAGCCCAGTAGAGGGGGCCTATGGCTACACCTTC.

The chain has TRBV29-1 and TRBJ1-1; 10 bases are a match to TRBD1. Germline CDR1 and CDR2: SQVTM and ANQGSEA. The CDR3 spans 13 residues. The trim removed 6 bases at V and 7 bases at J, leaving 8 bases unmatched. CDR3 protein: CSVLGQGLNEAFF. CDR3 nucleotides: TGCAGCGTCTTGGGACAGGGGCTAAATGAAGCTTTCTTT.

The genes are TRBV11-3 and TRBJ2-4, with D tentatively TRBD1 (6 bases). Between the trimmed V and J ends, which lost 5 bases and 1 base, there was a span of 15 bases. From germline, CDR1 is SGHNT and CDR2 YENEEA. The CDR3 has 16 residues. As DNA, the CDR3 is TGTGCCAGCAGCCTTCAGGGGAAAAGGGCCAAAAACATTCAGTACTTC. Residues: CASSLQGKRAKNIQYF.